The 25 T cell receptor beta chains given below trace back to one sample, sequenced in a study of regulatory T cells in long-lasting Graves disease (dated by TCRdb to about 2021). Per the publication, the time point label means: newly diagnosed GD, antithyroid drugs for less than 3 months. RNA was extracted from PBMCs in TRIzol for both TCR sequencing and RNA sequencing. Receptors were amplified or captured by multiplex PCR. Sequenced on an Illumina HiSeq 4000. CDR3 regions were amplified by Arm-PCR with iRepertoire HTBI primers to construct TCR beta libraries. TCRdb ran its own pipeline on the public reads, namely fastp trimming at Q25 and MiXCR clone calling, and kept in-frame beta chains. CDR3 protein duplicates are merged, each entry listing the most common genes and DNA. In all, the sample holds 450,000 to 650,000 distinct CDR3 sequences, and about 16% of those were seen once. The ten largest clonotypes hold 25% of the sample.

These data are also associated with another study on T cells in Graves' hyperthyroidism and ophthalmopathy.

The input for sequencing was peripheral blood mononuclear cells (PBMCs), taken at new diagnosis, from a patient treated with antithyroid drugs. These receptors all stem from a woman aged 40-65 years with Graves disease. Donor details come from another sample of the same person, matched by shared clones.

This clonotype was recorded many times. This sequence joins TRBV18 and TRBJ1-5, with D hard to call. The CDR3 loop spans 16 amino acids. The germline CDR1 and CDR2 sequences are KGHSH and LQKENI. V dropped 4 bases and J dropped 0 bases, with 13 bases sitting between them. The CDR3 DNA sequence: TGTGCCAGCTCACTCCCGAACAGTTATAGCAATCAGCCCCAGCATTTT. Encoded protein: CASSLPNSYSNQPQHF.

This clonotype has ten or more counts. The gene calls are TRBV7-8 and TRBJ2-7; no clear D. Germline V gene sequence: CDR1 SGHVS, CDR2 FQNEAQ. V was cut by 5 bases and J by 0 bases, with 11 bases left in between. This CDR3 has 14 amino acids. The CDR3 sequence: CASSLLPGSYEQYF. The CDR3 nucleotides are TGTGCCAGCAGCCTTTTACCAGGCTCCTACGAGCAGTACTTC.

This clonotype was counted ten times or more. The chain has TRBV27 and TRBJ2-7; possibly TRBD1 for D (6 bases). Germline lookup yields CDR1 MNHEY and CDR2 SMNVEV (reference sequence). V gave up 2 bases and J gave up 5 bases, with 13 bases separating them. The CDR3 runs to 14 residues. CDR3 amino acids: CASSLKGQIHEQYF. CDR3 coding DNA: TGTGCCAGCAGTTTAAAAGGACAGATCCACGAGCAGTACTTC.

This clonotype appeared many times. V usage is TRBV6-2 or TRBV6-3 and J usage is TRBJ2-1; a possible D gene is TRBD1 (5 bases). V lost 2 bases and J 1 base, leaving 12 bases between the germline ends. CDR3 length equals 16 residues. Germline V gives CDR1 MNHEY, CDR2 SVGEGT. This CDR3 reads CASSYADDSSYNEQFF. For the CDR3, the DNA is TGTGCCAGCAGTTACGCGGACGACAGTTCCTACAATGAGCAGTTCTTC.

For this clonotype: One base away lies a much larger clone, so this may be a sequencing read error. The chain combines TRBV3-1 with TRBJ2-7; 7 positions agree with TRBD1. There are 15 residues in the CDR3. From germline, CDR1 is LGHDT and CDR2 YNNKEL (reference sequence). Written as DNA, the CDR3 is TGTGCCAACAGCCATGGGACAGCAAGAGCCTACGAGCAGTACTTC. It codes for CANSHGTARAYEQYF.

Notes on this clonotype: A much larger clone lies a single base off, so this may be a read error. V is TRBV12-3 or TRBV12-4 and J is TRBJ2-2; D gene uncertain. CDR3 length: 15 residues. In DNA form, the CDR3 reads TGTACCAGCAGTTACGGGCCGCCAACGGCCGGGGAGCTGTTTTTT. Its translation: CTSSYGPPTAGELFF.

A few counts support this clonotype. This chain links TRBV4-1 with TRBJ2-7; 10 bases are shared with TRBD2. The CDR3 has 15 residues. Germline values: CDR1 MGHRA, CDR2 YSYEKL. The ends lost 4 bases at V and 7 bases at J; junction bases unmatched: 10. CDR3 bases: TGCGCCAGCAGCCGACCTAGCGGGGGCATACAGGAGCAGTACTTC. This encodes CASSRPSGGIQEQYF.

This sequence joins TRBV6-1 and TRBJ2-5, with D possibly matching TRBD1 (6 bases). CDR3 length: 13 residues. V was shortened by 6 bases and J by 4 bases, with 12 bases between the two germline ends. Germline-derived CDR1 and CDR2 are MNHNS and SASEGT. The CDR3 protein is CASSWTEPETQYF. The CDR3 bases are TGTGCCAGCAGCTGGACAGAGCCAGAGACCCAGTACTTC.

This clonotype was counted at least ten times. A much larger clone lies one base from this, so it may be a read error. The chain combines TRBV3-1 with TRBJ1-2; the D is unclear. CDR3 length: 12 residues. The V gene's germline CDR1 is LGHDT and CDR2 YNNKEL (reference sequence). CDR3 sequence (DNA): TGTGCCAGCAGCCAAGTTAACTATGGCTGCACCTTC. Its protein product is CASSQVNYGCTF.

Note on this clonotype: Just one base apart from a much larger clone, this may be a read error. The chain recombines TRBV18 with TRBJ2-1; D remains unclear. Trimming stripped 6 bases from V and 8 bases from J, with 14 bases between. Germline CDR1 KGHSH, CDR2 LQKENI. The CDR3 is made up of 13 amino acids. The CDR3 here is CASSPPRPHEQFF. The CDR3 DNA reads TGTGCCAGCTCCCCGCCCCGTCCCCATGAGCAGTTCTTC. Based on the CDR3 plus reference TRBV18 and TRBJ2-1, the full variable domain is NAGVMQNPRHLVRRRGQEARLRCSPMKGHSHVYWYRQLPEEGLKFMVYLQKENIIDESGMPKERFSAEFPKEGPSILRIQQVVRGDSAAYFCASSPPRPHEQFFGPGTRLTVL.

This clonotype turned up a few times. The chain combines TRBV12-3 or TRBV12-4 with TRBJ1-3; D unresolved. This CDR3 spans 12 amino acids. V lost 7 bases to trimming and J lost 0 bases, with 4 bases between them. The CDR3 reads CASKVSGNTIYF. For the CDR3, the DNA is TGTGCCAGCAAAGTCTCTGGAAACACCATATATTTT.

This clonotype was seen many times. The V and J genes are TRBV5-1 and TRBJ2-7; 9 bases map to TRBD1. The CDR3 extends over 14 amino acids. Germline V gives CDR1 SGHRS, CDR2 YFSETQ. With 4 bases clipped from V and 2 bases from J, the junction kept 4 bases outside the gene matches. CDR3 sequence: CASSMGQGTYEQYF. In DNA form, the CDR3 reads TGCGCCAGCAGCATGGGACAGGGAACCTACGAGCAGTACTTC.

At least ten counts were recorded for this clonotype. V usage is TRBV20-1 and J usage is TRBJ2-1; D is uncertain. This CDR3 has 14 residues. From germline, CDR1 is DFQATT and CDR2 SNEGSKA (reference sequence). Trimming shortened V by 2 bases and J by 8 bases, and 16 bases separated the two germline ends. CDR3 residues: CSARSLENRDEQFF. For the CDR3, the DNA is TGCAGTGCTAGATCCCTTGAAAACCGCGATGAGCAGTTCTTC.

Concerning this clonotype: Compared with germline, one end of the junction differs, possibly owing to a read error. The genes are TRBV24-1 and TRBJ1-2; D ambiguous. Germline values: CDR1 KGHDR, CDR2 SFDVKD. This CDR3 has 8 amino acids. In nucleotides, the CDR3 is TGTGCCACCCCTGCCCGGGACTTC. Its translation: CATPARDF.

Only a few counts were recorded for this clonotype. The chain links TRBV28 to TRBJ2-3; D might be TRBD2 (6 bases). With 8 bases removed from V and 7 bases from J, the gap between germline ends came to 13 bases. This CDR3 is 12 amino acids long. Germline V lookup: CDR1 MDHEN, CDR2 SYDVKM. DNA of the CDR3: TGTGCCAGCGGGTGGGGAGGAAATACGCAGTATTTT. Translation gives CASGWGGNTQYF.

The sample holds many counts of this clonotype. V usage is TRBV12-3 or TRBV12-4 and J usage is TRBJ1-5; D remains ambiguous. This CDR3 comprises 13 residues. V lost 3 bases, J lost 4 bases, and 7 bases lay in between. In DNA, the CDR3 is TGTGCCAGCAGTTTCGAAGAGAATCAGCCCCAGCATTTT. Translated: CASSFEENQPQHF.

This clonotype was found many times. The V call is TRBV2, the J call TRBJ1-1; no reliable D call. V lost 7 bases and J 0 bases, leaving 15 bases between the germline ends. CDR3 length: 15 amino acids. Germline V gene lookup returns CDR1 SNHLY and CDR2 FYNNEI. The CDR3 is CASNELTILNTEAFF. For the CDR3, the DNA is TGTGCCAGCAATGAGTTGACAATTCTGAACACTGAAGCTTTCTTT.

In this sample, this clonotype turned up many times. The DNA of the CDR3 is TGCAGTGCTACGGACATTGGAGATACGCAGTATTTT. Translating it yields CSATDIGDTQYF. The rearrangement joins TRBV20-1 to TRBJ2-3; D is possibly TRBD1 (5 bases). This CDR3 comprises 12 residues. Trimming left V 4 bases short and J 5 bases short, with 10 bases between. Germline CDR1 DFQATT, CDR2 SNEGSKA (reference sequence).

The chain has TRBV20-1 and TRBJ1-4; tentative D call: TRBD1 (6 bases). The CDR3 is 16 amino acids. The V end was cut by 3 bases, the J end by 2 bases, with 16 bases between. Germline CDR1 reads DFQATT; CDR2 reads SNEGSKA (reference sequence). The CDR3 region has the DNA TGCAGTGCTAGCCCAACAGGGTTTAGCACTAATGAAAAACTGTTTTTT. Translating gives CSASPTGFSTNEKLFF.

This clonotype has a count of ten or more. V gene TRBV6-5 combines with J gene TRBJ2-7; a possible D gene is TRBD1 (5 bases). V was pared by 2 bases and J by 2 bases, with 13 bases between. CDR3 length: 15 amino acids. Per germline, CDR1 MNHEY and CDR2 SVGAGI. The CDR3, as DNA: TGTGCCAGCAGTTACGGGCAGGGTGGGGCCTACGAGCAGTACTTC. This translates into CASSYGQGGAYEQYF.

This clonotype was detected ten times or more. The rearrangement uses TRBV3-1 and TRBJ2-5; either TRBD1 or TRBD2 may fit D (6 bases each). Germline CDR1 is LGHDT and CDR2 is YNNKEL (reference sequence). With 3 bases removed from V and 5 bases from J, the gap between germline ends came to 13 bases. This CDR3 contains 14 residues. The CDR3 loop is CASSQGGSGETQYF. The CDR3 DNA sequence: TGTGCCAGCAGCCAGGGGGGCAGCGGGGAGACCCAGTACTTC.

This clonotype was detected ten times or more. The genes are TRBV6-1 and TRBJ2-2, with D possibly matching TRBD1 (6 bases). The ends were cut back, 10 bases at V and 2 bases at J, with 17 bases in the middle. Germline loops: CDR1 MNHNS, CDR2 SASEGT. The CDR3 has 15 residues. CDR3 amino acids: CAISSRDTNTGELFF. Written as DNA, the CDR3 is TGTGCCATATCATCCAGGGACACCAACACCGGGGAGCTGTTTTTT.

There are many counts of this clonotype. CDR3 residues: CASSHLDGGIINQPQHF. CDR3 sequence (DNA): TGTGCCAGCAGCCACTTGGACGGCGGAATTATCAATCAGCCCCAGCATTTT. The V and J genes are TRBV11-3 and TRBJ1-5; D is unresolved. Germline lookup yields CDR1 SGHNT and CDR2 YENEEA. The CDR3 has 17 residues. With 5 bases removed from V and 3 bases from J, the gap between germline ends came to 20 bases.

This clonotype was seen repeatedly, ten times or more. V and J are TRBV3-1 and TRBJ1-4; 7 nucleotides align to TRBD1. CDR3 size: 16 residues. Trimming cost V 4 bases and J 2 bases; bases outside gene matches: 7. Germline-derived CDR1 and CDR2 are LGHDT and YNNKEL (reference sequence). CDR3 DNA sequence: TGTGCCAGCAGCCTCTGGGACAGTCCGACTAATGAAAAACTGTTTTTT. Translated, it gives CASSLWDSPTNEKLFF.

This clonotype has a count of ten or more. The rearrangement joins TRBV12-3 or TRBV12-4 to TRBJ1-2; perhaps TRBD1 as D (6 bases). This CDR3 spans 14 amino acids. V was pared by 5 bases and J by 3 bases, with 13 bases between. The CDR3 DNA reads TGTGCCAGCAGTCGCATTACAGGGTACTATGGCTACACCTTC. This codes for CASSRITGYYGYTF.